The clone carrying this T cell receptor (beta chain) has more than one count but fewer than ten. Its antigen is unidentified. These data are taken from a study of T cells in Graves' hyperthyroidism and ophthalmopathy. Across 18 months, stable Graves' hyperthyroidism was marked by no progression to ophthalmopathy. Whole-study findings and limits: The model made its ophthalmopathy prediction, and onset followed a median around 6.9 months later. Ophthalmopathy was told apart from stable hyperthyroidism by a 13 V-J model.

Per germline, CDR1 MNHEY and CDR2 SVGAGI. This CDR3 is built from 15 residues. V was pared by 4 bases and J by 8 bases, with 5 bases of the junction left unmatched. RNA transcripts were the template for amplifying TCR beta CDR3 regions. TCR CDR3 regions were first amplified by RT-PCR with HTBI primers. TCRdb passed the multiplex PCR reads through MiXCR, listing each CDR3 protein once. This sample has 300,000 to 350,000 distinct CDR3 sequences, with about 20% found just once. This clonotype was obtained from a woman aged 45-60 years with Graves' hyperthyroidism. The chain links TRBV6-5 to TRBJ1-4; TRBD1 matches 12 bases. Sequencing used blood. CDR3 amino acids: CASSSGTGGEEKLFF. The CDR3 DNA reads TGTGCCAGCAGTTCCGGGACAGGGGGCGAGGAAAAACTGTTTTTT.